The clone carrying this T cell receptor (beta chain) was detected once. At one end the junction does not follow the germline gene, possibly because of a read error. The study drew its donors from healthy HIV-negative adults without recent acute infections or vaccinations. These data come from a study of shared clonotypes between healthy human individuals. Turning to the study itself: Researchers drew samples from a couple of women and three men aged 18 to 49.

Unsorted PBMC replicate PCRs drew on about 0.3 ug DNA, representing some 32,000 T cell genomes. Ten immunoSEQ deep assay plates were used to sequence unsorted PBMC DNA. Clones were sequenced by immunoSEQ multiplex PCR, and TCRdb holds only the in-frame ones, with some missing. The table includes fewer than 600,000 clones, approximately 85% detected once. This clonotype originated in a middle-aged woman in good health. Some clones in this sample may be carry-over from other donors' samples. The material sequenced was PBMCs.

The DNA for the CDR3 is TGTGCCAGCAGTCCAACTAGCGGGAGTATCTTC. Translating gives CASSPTSGSIF. The rearrangement joins TRBV2 to TRBJ2-1, with 11 nucleotides matching TRBD2. The CDR3 has 11 amino acids. Germline V gene lookup returns CDR1 SNHLY and CDR2 FYNNEI.